This T cell receptor (beta chain) appears in the sequencing data of a study of long-term antiretroviral therapy in people with HIV. General study findings and limits: Regardless of time point, clones expanded before ART dominated the repertoire.

Germline CDR1 reads SGHTA; CDR2 reads FQGTGA. This CDR3 spans 13 amino acids. V lost 2 bases and J 3 bases, leaving 6 bases between the germline ends. A remark on this clone: Antigen unknown.

In the United States, treatment was given to all participants with HIV. Version v3.0 of the immunoSEQ assay was performed at survey level. Assay: immunoSEQ multiplex PCR; the TCRdb copy retains only in-frame clones and omits some. This table has about 39,000 clones, 85% to 90% appearing once. The receptor was derived from a woman in her forties or fifties with HIV. The chain joins TRBV7-3 to TRBJ2-3; TRBD2 is a possible D gene (5 bases). The input for sequencing was unsorted PBMCs, taken 1.2 years after starting antiretroviral therapy. CDR3 sequence reads: CASSLGGTDTQYF. The CDR3 DNA sequence: TGTGCCAGCAGCTTAGGAGGAACAGATACGCAGTATTTT.